This TCR beta chain was retrieved from a study of T cell responses to AZD1222 COVID-19 vaccine. Only in-frame clones appear in the TCRdb table, and some are missing; sequencing was by immunoSEQ multiplex PCR. The data hold 150,000 to 200,000 clones, with 94% observed a single time. Germline lookup yields CDR1 MGHRA and CDR2 YSYEKL. V was cut by 1 base and J by 0 bases, with 10 bases left in between. The CDR3 extends over 16 amino acids. Specimen: peripheral blood, collected 28 days after the second AZD1222 dose. The rearrangement uses TRBV4-1 and TRBJ1-5, with D unresolved. This receptor was obtained from an adult who received the AZD1222 COVID-19 vaccine. The CDR3 nucleotides read TGCGCCAGCAGCCAAGTACTGATGGGTAGCAATCAGCCCCAGCATTTT. It specifies CASSQVLMGSNQPQHF.